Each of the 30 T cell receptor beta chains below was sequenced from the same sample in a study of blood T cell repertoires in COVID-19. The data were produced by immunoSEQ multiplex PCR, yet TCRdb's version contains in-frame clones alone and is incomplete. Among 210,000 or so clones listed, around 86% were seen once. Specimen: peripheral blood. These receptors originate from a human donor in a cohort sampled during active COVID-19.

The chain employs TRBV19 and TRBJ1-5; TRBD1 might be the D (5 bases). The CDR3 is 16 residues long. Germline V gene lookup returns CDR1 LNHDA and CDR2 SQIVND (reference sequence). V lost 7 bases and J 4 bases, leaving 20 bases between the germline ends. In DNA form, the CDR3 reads TGTGCCAGTACCCCTGAGTGGGCAAGGGGTAATCAGCCCCAGCATTTT. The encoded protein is CASTPEWARGNQPQHF.

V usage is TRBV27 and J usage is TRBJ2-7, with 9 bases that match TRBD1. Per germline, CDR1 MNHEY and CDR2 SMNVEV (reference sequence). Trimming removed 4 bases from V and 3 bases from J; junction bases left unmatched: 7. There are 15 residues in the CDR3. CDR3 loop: CASSSGTGTDYEQYF. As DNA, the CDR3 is TGTGCCAGCAGTTCGGGGACAGGGACGGACTACGAGCAGTACTTC.

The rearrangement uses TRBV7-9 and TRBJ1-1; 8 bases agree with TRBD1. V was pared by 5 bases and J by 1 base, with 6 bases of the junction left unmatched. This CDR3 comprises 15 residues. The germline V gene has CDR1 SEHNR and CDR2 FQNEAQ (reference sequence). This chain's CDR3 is CASSQGTGRNTEAFF. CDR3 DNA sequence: TGTGCCAGCAGCCAGGGGACAGGTAGGAACACTGAAGCTTTCTTT.

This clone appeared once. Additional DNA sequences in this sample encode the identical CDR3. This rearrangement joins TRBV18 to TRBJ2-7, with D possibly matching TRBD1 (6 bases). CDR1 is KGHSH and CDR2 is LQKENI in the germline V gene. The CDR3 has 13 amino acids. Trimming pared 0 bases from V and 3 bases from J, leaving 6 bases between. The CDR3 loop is CASSPPRGYEQYF. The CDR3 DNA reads TGTGCCAGCTCACCACCCAGGGGCTACGAGCAGTACTTC.

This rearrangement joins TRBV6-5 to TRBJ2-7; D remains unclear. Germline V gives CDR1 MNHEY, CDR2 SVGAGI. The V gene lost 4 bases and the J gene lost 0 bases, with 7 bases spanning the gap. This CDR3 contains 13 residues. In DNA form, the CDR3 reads TGTGCCAGCAGTTCGTCAGACTCCTACGAGCAGTACTTC. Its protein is CASSSSDSYEQYF.

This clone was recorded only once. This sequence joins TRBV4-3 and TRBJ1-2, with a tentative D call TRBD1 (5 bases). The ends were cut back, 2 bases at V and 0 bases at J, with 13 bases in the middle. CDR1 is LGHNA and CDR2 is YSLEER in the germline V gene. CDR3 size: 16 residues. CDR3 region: CASSQTGGAPNYGYTF. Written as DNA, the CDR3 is TGCGCCAGCAGCCAAACGGGAGGGGCACCTAACTATGGCTACACCTTC.

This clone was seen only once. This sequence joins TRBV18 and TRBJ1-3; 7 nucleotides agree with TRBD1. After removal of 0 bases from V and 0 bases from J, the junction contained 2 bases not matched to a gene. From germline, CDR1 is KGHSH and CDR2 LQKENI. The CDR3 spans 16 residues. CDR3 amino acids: CASSPPGQTSGNTIYF. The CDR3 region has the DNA TGTGCCAGCTCACCACCGGGACAGACCTCTGGAAACACCATATATTTT.

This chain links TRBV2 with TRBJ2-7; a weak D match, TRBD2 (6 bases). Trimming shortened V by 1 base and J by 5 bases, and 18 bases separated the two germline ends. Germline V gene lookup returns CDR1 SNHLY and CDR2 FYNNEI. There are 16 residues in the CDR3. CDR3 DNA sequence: TGTGCCAGCAGTGAAGTTAAATGGTCTAGCGTTGACGAGCAGTACTTC. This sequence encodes CASSEVKWSSVDEQYF. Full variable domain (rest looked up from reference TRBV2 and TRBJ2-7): EPEVTQTPSHQVTQMGQEVILRCVPISNHLYFYWYRQILGQKVEFLVSFYNNEISEKSEIFDDQFSVERPDGSNFTLKIRSTKLEDSAMYFCASSEVKWSSVDEQYFGPGTRLTVT.

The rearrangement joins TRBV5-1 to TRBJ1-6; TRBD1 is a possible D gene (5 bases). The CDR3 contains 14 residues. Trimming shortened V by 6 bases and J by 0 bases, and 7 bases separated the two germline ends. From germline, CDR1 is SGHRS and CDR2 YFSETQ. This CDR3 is CASTRDSYNSPLHF. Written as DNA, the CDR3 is TGCGCCAGCACCAGGGACTCCTATAATTCACCCCTCCACTTT. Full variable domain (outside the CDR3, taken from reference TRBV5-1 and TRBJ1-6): KAGVTQTPRYLIKTRGQQVTLSCSPISGHRSVSWYQQTPGQGLQFLFEYFSETQRNKGNFPGRFSGRQFSNSRSEMNVSTLELGDSALYLCASTRDSYNSPLHFGNGTRLTVT.

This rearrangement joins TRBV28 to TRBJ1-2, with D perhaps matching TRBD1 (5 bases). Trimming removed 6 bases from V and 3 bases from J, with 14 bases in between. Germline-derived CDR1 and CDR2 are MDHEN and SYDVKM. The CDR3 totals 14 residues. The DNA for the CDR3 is TGTGCCAGCAGCCGTCAGGGAGGGCACTATGGCTACACCTTC. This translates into CASSRQGGHYGYTF.

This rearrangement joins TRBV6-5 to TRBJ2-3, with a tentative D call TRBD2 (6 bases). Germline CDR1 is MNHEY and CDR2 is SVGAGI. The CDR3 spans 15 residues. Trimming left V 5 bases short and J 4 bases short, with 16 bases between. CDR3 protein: CASSLRLEGPDTQYF. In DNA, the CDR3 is TGTGCCAGCAGTCTCCGACTAGAAGGGCCAGATACGCAGTATTTT.

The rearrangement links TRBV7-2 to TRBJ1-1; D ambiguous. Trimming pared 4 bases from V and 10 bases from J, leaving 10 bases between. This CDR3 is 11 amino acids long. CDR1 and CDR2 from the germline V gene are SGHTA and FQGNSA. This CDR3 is CASSSVAGAFF. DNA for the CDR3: TGTGCCAGCAGCTCGGTTGCGGGAGCTTTCTTT.

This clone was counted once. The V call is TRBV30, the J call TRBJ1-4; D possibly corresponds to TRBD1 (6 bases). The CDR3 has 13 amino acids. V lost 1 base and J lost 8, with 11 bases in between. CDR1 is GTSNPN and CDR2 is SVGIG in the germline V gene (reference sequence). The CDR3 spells CAWSEDSTEKLFF. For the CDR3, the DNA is TGTGCCTGGAGTGAGGACAGCACAGAAAAACTGTTTTTT.

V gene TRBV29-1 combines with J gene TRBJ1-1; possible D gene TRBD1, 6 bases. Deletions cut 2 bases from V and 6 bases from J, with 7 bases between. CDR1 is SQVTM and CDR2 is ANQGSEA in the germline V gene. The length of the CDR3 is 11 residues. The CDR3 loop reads CSVERTAEAFF. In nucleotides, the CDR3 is TGCAGCGTTGAAAGGACAGCTGAAGCTTTCTTT.

The CDR3 nucleotides are TGTGCCAGCAGCTTGGTTACTAGCGGGAGGGAAGATACGCAGTATTTT. Encoded protein: CASSLVTSGREDTQYF. The chain has TRBV11-1 and TRBJ2-3; the match to TRBD2 covers 13 bases. Germline V gene sequence: CDR1 SGHAT, CDR2 FQDESV (reference sequence). The CDR3 spans 16 residues. The V gene end was trimmed by 3 bases and the J gene end by 5 bases; junction bases not matched to a gene: 5.

CDR3 loop: CASSLAGGAYEQYF. DNA for the CDR3: TGTGCCAGCAGTTTGGCGGGCGGGGCCTACGAGCAGTACTTC. The rearrangement joins TRBV28 to TRBJ2-7; perhaps TRBD2 as D (6 bases). The CDR3 spans 14 residues. The germline gives CDR1 MDHEN, CDR2 SYDVKM. Deletions cut 3 bases from V and 2 bases from J, with 11 bases between.

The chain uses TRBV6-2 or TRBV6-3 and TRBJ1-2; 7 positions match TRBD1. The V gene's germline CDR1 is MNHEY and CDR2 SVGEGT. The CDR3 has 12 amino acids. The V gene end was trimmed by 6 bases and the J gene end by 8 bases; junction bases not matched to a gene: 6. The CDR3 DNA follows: TGTGCCAGCAGCAAACAGGGGTACGGCTACACCTTC. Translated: CASSKQGYGYTF.

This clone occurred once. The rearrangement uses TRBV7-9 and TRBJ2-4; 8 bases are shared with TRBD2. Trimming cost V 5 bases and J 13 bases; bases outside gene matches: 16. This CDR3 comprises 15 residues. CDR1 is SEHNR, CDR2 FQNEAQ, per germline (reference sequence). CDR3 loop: CASSPGGVQSLLQYF. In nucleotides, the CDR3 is TGTGCCAGCAGCCCCGGGGGGGTGCAGTCCCTCCTACAGTACTTC.

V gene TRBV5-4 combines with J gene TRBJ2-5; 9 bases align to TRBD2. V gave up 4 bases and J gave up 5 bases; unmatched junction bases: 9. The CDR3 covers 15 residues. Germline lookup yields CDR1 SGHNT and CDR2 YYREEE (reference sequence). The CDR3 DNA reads TGTGCCAGCAGCCTGAGCGGGGGGAAATGGGAGACCCAGTACTTC. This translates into CASSLSGGKWETQYF.

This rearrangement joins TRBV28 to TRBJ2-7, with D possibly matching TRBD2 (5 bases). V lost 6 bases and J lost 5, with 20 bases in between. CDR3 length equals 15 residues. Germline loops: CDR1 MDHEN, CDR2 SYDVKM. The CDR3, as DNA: TGTGCCAGCAGCCGGGGTGCAGAGGGCATCGACGAGCAGTACTTC. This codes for CASSRGAEGIDEQYF.

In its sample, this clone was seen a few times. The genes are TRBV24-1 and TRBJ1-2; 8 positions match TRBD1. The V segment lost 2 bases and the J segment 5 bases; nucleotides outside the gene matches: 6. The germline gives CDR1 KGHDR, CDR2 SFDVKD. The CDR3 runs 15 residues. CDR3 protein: CATSDSGDRGYGYTF. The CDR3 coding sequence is TGTGCCACCAGTGATTCAGGTGACAGGGGTTATGGCTACACCTTC.

This CDR3 reads CASSGTGLSRSPLHF. The CDR3 nucleotides are TGTGCCAGCAGTGGGACAGGCCTATCGCGATCACCCCTCCACTTT. The chain has TRBV14 and TRBJ1-6; 8 bases line up with TRBD1. Germline lookup yields CDR1 SGHDN and CDR2 FVKESK. The V gene end was trimmed by 6 bases and the J gene end by 10 bases; junction bases not matched to a gene: 11. This CDR3 has 15 residues.

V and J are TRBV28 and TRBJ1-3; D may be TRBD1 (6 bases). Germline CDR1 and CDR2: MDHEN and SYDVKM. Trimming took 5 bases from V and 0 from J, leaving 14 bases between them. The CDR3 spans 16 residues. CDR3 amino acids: CASSRTLRGSGNTIYF. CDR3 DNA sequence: TGTGCCAGCAGTCGGACCCTCAGGGGCTCTGGAAACACCATATATTTT.

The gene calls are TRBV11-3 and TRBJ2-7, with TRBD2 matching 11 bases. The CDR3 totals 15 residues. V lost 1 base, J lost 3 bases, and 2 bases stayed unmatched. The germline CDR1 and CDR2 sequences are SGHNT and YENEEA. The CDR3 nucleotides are TGTGCCAGCAGCTTAGGACTAGCGGGGCACTACGAGCAGTACTTC. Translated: CASSLGLAGHYEQYF.

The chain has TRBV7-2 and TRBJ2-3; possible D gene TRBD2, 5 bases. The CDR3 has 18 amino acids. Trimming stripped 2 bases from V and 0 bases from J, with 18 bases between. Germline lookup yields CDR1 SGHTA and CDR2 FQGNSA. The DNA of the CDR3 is TGTGCCAGCAGCTTACGAAGGGAGAGGCCCAGAAGCACAGATACGCAGTATTTT. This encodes CASSLRRERPRSTDTQYF.

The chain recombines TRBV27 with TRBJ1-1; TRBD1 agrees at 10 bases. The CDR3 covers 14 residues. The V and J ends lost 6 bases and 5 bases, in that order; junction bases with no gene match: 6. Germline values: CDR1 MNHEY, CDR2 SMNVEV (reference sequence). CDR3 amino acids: CASSSTGGMTEAFF. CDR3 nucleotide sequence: TGTGCCAGCAGCTCGACAGGGGGCATGACTGAAGCTTTCTTT.

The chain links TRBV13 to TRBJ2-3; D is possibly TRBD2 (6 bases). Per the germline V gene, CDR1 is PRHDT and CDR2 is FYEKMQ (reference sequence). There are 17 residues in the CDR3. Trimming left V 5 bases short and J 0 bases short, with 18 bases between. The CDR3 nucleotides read TGTGCCAGCAGCCAGATGTTACTAGCAGAAAGCACAGATACGCAGTATTTT. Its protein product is CASSQMLLAESTDTQYF.

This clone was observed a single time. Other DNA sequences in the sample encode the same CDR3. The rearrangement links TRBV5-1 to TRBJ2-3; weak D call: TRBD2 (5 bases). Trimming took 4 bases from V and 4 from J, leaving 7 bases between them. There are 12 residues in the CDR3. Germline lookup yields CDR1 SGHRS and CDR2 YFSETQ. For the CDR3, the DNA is TGCGCCAGCAGCCGGGGTGCAGATACGCAGTATTTT. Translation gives CASSRGADTQYF.

The CDR3 DNA reads TGTGCCAGCAGCCTCGGGCGGGGACAGGGTTCGGGGAACTATGGCTACACCTTC. Its translation is CASSLGRGQGSGNYGYTF. The chain recombines TRBV28 with TRBJ1-2, with 9 nucleotides matching TRBD1. The CDR3 length is 18 residues. Germline V gene lookup returns CDR1 MDHEN and CDR2 SYDVKM. J was trimmed by 2 bases and V by 6 bases; bases with no gene match: 16.

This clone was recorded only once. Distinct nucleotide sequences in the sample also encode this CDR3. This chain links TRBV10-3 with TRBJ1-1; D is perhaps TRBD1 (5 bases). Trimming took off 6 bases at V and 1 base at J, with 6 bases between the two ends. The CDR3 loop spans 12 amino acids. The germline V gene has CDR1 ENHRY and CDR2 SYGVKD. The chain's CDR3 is CAISGQNTEAFF. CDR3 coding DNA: TGTGCCATCAGCGGACAGAACACTGAAGCTTTCTTT.